This record covers a single T cell receptor beta chain. This specimen comes from a study of cytomegalovirus exposure and HLA in healthy donors. The PCR had 60 Vbeta and 13 Jbeta primers. Data came from immunoSEQ multiplex PCR; TCRdb stores just in-frame clones and leaves some out. The sample lists over 95,000 clones; about three quarters were seen once. These donors, healthy bone marrow donors, were studied. Deletions cut 5 bases from V and 3 bases from J, with 14 bases between. This CDR3 is 15 amino acids long. Germline lookup yields CDR1 MNHEY and CDR2 SVGAGI. V is TRBV6-5 and J is TRBJ1-5, with D possibly being TRBD1 (5 bases). The sequenced material came from PBMCs. This clonotype was sampled from a woman in her 40s in good health and CMV-seropositive. The chain's CDR3 is CASSRSQGFNQPQHF. CDR3 DNA sequence: TGTGCCAGCAGTCGGTCTCAGGGTTTCAATCAGCCCCAGCATTTT.